This TCR beta chain was observed in a study of naive and memory T cell subsets. An equimolar mix of two oligonucleotides served as the beta constant-region primer for TRBC1 and TRBC2. Ligated cDNA was amplified by four rounds of PCR with nested alpha and beta constant-region primers and SP2. TCRdb re-called the UMI-ligation and nested PCR reads through MiXCR, storing one row per CDR3 protein. The table includes more than 100,000 distinct CDR3 sequences, 35% to 40% detected once. Study outcomes and limitations: From naive to CM, EM and EMRA, diversity decreased and Gini increased. A clonotype means one alpha or beta sequence, not an alpha/beta pair. TCR abundance followed a power law differing between naive and memory subsets.

Concerning this clonotype itself: Its antigen is unidentified.

V lost 0 bases, J lost 4 bases, and 10 bases lay in between. Per germline, CDR1 LGHNA and CDR2 YSLEER. CDR3 length equals 15 residues. The receptor was derived from a human donor in good health. This chain connects TRBV4-3 to TRBJ1-5; D is ambiguous. Input material: central memory CD4+ T cells from blood. The CDR3: CASSQEIRSNQPQHF. CDR3 DNA: TGCGCCAGCAGCCAAGAGATAAGAAGTAATCAGCCCCAGCATTTT.